Below are 7 T cell receptor beta chains sequenced from a single sample in a study of OX40 agonist ivuxolimab in advanced cancers. Data came from immunoSEQ multiplex PCR; TCRdb stores just in-frame clones and leaves some out. Counted here are 40,000 or so clones, 86% occurring once; the ten biggest clones make up 13%. The sequences come from CD4+ or CD8+ T cells sorted from blood, collected in a trial of the OX40 agonist ivuxolimab. These receptors came from an adult with an advanced solid tumor such as melanoma, head and neck, liver or kidney cancer.

The chain carries TRBV7-9 and TRBJ1-4; 7 nucleotides agree with TRBD1. Looked up from germline, CDR1 is SEHNR and CDR2 is FQNEAQ (reference sequence). The ends lost 4 bases at V and 0 bases at J; junction bases unmatched: 5. CDR3 length: 16 amino acids. CDR3 in amino acids: CASSWGTATTNEKLFF. The CDR3 nucleotides are TGTGCCAGCAGCTGGGGGACAGCTACAACTAATGAAAAACTGTTTTTT. The variable domain in full, completed from reference TRBV7-9 and TRBJ1-4, reads DTGVSQNPRHKITKRGQNVTFRCDPISEHNRLYWYRQTLGQGPEFLTYFQNEAQLEKSRLLSDRFSAERPKGSFSTLEIQRTEQGDSAMYLCASSWGTATTNEKLFFGSGTQLSVL.

This sequence joins TRBV2 and TRBJ2-5, with D possibly TRBD1 on 5 matching bases. There are 13 residues in the CDR3. Germline V gene sequence: CDR1 SNHLY, CDR2 FYNNEI. Trimming cost V 9 bases and J 5 bases, with 16 bases left between them. The CDR3 loop reads CARSIGVGETQYF. Here the CDR3 DNA reads TGTGCCAGATCTATAGGGGTAGGGGAGACCCAGTACTTC.

The genes are TRBV11-2 and TRBJ2-5, with TRBD1 matching 8 bases. With V trimmed by 7 bases and J by 1 base, 8 bases remained unmatched. Germline V gene lookup returns CDR1 SGHAT and CDR2 FQNNGV. The CDR3 consists of 15 residues. CDR3 nucleotide sequence: TGTGCCAGCATCCCCGGACAGGGCGGCCAAGAGACCCAGTACTTC. This translates into CASIPGQGGQETQYF. Looking up the rest from reference TRBV11-2 and TRBJ2-5 gives the full variable domain: EAGVAQSPRYKIIEKRQSVAFWCNPISGHATLYWYQQILGQGPKLLIQFQNNGVVDDSQLPKDRFSAERLKGVDSTLKIQPAKLEDSAVYLCASIPGQGGQETQYFGPGTRLLVL.

This clone was observed once. The chain couples TRBV28 to TRBJ2-5, with D possibly matching TRBD2 (6 bases). This CDR3 spans 16 amino acids. V shed 2 bases and J shed 7 bases, with 20 bases lying between them. Germline lookup yields CDR1 MDHEN and CDR2 SYDVKM. In DNA form, the CDR3 reads TGTGCCAGCAGTTTAGACCAGGTGGCAGGAGCGGGGACCCAGTACTTC. Translation gives CASSLDQVAGAGTQYF.

The chain carries TRBV2 and TRBJ1-1, with 9 bases lining up with TRBD1. The CDR3 totals 16 residues. With 3 bases clipped from V and 3 bases from J, the junction kept 8 bases outside the gene matches. Germline V gene data show CDR1 as SNHLY and CDR2 as FYNNEI. Here the CDR3 DNA reads TGTGCCAGCAGTGATCCGGGGACAGGGCTAGACACTGAAGCTTTCTTT. Encoded protein: CASSDPGTGLDTEAFF.

V usage is TRBV25-1 and J usage is TRBJ2-7, with D tentatively TRBD2 (6 bases). Germline CDR1 is MGHDK and CDR2 is SYGVNS. The V end was cut by 7 bases, the J end by 4 bases, with 14 bases between. This CDR3 comprises 13 residues. The CDR3 loop is CASTGVFEYEQYF. Written as DNA, the CDR3 is TGTGCCAGCACGGGAGTATTTGAGTACGAGCAGTACTTC.

The V gene is TRBV4-1, the J gene TRBJ2-5, with D unresolved. V was pared by 0 bases and J by 9 bases, with 14 bases between. The CDR3 extends over 14 amino acids. Germline CDR1 and CDR2: MGHRA and YSYEKL. CDR3 coding DNA: TGCGCCAGCAGCCAAGATCCCTTACTCACCTCCCAGTACTTC. Amino acids: CASSQDPLLTSQYF.